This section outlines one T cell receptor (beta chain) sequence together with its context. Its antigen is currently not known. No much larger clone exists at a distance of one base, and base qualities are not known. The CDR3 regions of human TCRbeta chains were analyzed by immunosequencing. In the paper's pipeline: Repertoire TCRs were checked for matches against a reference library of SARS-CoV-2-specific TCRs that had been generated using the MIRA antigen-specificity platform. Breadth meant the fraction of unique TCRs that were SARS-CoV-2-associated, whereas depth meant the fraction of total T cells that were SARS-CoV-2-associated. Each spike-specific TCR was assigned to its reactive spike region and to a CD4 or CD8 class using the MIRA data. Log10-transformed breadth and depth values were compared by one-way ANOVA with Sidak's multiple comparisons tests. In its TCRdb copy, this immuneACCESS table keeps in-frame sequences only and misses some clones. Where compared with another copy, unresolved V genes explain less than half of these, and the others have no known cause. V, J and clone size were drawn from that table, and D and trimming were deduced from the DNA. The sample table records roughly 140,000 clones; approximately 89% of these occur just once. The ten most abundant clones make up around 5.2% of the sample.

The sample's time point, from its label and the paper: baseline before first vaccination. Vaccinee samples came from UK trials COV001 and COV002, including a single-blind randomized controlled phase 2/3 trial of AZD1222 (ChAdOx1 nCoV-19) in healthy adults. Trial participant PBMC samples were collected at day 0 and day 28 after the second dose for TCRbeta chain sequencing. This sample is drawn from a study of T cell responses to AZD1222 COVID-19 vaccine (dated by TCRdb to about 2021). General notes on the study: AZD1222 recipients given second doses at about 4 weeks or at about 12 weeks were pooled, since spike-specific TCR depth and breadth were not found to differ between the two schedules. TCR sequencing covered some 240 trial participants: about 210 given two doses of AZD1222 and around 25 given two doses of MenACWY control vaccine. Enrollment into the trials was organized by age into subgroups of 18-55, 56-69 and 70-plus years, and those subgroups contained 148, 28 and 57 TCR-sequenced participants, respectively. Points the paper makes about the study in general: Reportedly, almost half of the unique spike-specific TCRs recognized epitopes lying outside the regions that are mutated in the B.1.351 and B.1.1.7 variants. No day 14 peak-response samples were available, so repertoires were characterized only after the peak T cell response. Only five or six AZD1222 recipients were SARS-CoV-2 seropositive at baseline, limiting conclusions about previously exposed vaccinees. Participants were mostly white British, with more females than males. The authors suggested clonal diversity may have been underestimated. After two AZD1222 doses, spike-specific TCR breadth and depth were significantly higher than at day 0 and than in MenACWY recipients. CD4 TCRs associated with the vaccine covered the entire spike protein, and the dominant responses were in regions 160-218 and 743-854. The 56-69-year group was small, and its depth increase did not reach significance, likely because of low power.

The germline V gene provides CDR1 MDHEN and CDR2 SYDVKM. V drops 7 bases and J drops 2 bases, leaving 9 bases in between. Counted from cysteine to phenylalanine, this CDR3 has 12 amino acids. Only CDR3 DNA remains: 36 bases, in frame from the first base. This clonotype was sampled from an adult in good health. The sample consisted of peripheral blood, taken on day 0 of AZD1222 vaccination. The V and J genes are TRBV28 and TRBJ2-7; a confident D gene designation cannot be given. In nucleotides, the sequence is TGTGCCAGCACCTCTATGGCCTACGAGCAGTACTTC. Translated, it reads CASTSMAYEQYF.